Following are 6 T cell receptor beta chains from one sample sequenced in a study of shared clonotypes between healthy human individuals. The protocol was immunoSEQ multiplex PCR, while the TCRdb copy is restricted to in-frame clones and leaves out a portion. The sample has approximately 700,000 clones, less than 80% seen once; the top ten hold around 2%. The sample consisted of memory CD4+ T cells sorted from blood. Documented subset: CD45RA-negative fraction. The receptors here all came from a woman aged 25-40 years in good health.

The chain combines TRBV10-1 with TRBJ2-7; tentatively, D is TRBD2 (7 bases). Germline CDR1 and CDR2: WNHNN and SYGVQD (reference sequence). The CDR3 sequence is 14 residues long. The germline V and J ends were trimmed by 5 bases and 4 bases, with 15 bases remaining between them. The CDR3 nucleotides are TGCGCCAGCAGTCCCTCGGCGGGGGCATACGAGCAGTACTTC. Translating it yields CASSPSAGAYEQYF.

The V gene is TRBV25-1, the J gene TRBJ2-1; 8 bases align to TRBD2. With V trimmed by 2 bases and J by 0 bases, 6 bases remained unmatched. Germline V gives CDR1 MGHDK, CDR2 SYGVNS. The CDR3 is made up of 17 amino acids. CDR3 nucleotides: TGTGCCAGCAGTGAAGAACTAGCGGTAAGCTCCTACAATGAGCAGTTCTTC. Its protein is CASSEELAVSSYNEQFF. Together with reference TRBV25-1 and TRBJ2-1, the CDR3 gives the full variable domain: EADIYQTPRYLVIGTGKKITLECSQTMGHDKMYWYQQDPGMELHLIHYSYGVNSTEKGDLSSESTVSRIRTEHFPLTLESARPSHTSQYLCASSEELAVSSYNEQFFGPGTRLTVL.

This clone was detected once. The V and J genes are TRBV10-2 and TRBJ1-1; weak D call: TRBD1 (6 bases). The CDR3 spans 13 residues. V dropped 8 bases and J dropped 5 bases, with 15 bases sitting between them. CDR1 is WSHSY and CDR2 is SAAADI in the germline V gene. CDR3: CASYVQGGTEAFF. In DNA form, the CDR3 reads TGCGCCAGCTACGTCCAAGGGGGGACTGAAGCTTTCTTT.

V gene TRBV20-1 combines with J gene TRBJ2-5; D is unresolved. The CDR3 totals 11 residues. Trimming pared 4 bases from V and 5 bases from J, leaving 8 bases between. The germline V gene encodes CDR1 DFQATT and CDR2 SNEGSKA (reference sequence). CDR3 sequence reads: CSAKPPETQYF. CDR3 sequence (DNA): TGCAGTGCTAAGCCGCCGGAGACCCAGTACTTC.

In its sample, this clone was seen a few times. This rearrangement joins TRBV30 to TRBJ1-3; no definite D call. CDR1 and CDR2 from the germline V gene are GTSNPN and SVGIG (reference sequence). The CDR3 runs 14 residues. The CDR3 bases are TGTGTCACACAGCCACAGAACTCTGGAAACACCATATATTTT. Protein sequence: CVTQPQNSGNTIYF.

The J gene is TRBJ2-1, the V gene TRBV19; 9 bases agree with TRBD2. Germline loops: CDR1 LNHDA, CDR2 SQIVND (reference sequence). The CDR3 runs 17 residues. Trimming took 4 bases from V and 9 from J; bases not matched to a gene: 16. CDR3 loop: CASSKKLLAGVSGEQFF. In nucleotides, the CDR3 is TGTGCCAGTAGTAAAAAACTTTTAGCGGGAGTTTCGGGTGAGCAGTTCTTC.